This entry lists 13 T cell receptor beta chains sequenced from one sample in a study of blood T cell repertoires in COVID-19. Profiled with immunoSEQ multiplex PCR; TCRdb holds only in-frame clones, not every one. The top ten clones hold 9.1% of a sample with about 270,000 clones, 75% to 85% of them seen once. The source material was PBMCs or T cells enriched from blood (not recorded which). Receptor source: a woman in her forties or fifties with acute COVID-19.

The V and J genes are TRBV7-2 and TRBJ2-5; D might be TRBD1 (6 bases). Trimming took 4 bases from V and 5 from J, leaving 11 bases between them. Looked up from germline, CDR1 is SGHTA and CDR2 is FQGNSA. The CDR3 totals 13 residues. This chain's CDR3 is CASSWTVRETQYF. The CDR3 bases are TGTGCCAGCAGCTGGACAGTCAGGGAGACCCAGTACTTC. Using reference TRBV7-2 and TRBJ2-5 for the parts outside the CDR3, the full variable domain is GAGVSQSPSNKVTEKGKDVELRCDPISGHTALYWYRQSLGQGLEFLIYFQGNSAPDKSGLPSDRFSAERTGGSVSTLTIQRTQQEDSAVYLCASSWTVRETQYFGPGTRLLVL.

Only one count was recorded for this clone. The CDR3 sequence: CASSLQGYQPQHF. CDR3 DNA sequence: TGTGCCAGCAGCCTACAGGGGTACCAGCCCCAGCATTTT. The V call is TRBV7-9, the J call TRBJ1-5; 7 bases are a match to TRBD1. This CDR3 has 13 amino acids. With V trimmed by 5 bases and J by 7 bases, 5 bases remained unmatched. The V gene's germline CDR1 is SEHNR and CDR2 FQNEAQ (reference sequence).

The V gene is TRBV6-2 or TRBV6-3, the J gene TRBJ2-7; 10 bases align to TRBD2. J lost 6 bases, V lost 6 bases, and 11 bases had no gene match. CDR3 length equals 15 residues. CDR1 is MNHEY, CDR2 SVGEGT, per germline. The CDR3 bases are TGTGCCAGCAGCGCCGGGACTAGCGTATTTTCCGAGCAGTACTTC. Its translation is CASSAGTSVFSEQYF.

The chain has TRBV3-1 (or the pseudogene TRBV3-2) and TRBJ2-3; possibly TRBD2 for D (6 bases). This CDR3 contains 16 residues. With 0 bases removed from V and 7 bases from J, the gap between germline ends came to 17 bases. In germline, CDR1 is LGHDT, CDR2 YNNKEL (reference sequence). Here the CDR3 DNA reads TGTGCCAGCAGCCAAGAGACTAGTGGCCTTTTGAATACGCAGTATTTT. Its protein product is CASSQETSGLLNTQYF.

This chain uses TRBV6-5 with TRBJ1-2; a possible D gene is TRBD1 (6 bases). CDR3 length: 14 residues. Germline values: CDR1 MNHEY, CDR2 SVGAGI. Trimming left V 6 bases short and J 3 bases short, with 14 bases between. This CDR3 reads CASSLRDTDYGYTF. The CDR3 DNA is TGTGCCAGCAGCCTCCGGGACACCGACTATGGCTACACCTTC.

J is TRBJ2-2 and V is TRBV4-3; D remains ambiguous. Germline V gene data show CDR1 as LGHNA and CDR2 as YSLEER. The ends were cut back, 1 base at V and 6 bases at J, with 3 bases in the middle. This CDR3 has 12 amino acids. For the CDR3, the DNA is TGCGCCAGCAGCCAAGCATCCGGGGAGCTGTTTTTT. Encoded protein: CASSQASGELFF.

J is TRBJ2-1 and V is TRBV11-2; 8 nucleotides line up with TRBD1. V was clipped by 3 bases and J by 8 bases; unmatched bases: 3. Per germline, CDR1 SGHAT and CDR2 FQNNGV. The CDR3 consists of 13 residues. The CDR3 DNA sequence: TGTGCCAGCAGCTTGGACAGGGTTGATGAGCAGTTCTTC. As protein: CASSLDRVDEQFF.

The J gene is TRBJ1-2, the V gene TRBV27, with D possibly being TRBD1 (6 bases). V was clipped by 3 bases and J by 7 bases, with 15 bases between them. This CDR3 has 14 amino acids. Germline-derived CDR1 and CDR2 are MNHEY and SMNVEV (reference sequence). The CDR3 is CASSLWGRGVGYTF. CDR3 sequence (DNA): TGTGCCAGCAGTTTGTGGGGCAGGGGCGTTGGCTACACCTTC.

In DNA form, the CDR3 reads TGTGCCAGCAGTGAAGTTGGACAACTAAATCAGCCCCAGCATTTT. Encoded protein: CASSEVGQLNQPQHF. This chain joins TRBV6-1 and TRBJ1-5, with a weak D call TRBD1 (5 bases). This CDR3 has 15 amino acids. V shed 1 base and J shed 4 bases, with 11 bases lying between them. Per the germline V gene, CDR1 is MNHNS and CDR2 is SASEGT.

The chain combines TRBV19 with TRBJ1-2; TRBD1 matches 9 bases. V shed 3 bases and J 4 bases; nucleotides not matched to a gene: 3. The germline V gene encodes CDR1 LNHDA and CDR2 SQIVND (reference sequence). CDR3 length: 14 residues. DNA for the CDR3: TGTGCCAGTAGTATGACAGGGGGGAGCTATGGCTACACCTTC. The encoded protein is CASSMTGGSYGYTF. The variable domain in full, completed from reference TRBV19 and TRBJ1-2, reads DGGITQSPKYLFRKEGQNVTLSCEQNLNHDAMYWYRQDPGQGLRLIYYSQIVNDFQKGDIAEGYSVSREKKESFPLTVTSAQKNPTAFYLCASSMTGGSYGYTFGSGTRLTVV.

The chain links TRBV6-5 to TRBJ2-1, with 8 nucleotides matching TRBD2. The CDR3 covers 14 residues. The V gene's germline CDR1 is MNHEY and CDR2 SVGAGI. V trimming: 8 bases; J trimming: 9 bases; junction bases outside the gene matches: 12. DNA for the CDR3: TGTGCCAGCGGATGGGACGGGGGGGCCGGTGAGCAGTTCTTC. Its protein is CASGWDGGAGEQFF.

In nucleotides, the CDR3 is TGTGCCAGCAGCTTGGGGCTTCCGGGACAGGCGCAGTATTTT. Its translation is CASSLGLPGQAQYF. The chain carries TRBV5-6 and TRBJ2-3, with TRBD1 matching over 8 bases. The CDR3 length is 14 residues. V gave up 0 bases and J gave up 10 bases; unmatched junction bases: 7. CDR1 and CDR2 (germline): SGHDT, YYEEEE. The complete variable domain, with remaining parts taken from reference TRBV5-6 and TRBJ2-3, reads DAGVTQSPTHLIKTRGQQVTLRCSPKSGHDTVSWYQQALGQGPQFIFQYYEEEERQRGNFPDRFSGHQFPNYSSELNVNALLLGDSALYLCASSLGLPGQAQYFGPGTRLTVL.

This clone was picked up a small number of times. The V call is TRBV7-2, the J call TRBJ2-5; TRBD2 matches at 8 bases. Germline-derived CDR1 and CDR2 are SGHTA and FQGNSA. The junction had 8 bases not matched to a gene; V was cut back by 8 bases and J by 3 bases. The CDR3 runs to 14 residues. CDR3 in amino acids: CASRGRGGKETQYF. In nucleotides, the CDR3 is TGTGCCAGCCGGGGTCGGGGGGGCAAAGAGACCCAGTACTTC.